The 5 T cell receptor beta chains in this list originate from one sample, sequenced in a study of tumor and adjacent non-tumor tissue in lung cancer. This sample's RNA came from whole unsorted tissue. The library came from three nested PCR rounds adapted from ARM-PCR protocols. From the multiplex PCR reads, TCRdb called clonotypes with MiXCR, one entry per CDR3 protein. The data show more than 95,000 distinct CDR3 sequences, with roughly 67% seen just once and over 10% held by the top ten. Input material: lung tumor tissue. These receptors were collected from a man aged 30 to 45 with non-small cell lung cancer.

On this clonotype itself: Germline and junction disagree at one end, which may indicate a read error. This chain connects TRBV24-1 to TRBJ2-5, with D perhaps TRBD2 (6 bases). The CDR3 is made up of 16 amino acids. In germline, CDR1 is KGHDR, CDR2 SFDVKD. For the CDR3, the DNA is TGTGCCACCAGTGATCCGCAGGGAGGAGTCCAAGAGACCCAGTATTTC. This translates into CATSDPQGGVQETQYF.

Note on this clonotype: A single base separates this from a much larger clone, so it may be a read error. The rearrangement joins TRBV6-5 to TRBJ2-3; perhaps D is TRBD1 or TRBD2 (5 bases each). The CDR3 consists of 13 residues. Germline CDR1 MNHEY, CDR2 SVGAGI. CDR3 in amino acids: CASSYPQGDTRYF. For the CDR3, the DNA is TGTGCCAGCAGTTACCCCCAGGGAGATACGCGGTATTTT.

Note on this clonotype: A read error is possible here, since a much larger clone lies one base away. The chain couples TRBV20-1 to TRBJ1-2, with TRBD1 as a possible D gene (5 bases). The V and J ends lost 4 bases and 9 bases respectively, with 12 bases between them. This CDR3 comprises 11 residues. The germline gives CDR1 DFQATT, CDR2 SNEGSKA (reference sequence). Here the CDR3 DNA reads TGCAGTGCTATATCAGGGAATAGCTACACCTTC. This codes for CSAISGNSYTF.

This clonotype was picked up a small number of times. J is TRBJ2-2 and V is TRBV11-2; TRBD1 agrees at 8 bases. The germline gives CDR1 SGHAT, CDR2 FQNNGV. The V segment lost 7 bases and the J segment 0 bases; nucleotides outside the gene matches: 7. This CDR3 has 16 residues. The chain's CDR3 is CASNPRQGTNTGELFF. The CDR3 bases are TGTGCCAGCAATCCCCGACAGGGGACGAACACCGGGGAGCTGTTTTTT.

Comments on this clonotype: This could be a read error, since a much larger clone is one nucleotide away. The chain is built from TRBV6-1 and TRBJ1-1, with D maybe TRBD1 (6 bases). CDR1 is MNHNS and CDR2 is SASEGT in the germline V gene. CDR3 size: 15 residues. Here the CDR3 DNA reads TGTGCCAGCAGCCGCAGGGGCGCAGGGAACGCTGAAGCTTTCTTT. Translated: CASSRRGAGNAEAFF.